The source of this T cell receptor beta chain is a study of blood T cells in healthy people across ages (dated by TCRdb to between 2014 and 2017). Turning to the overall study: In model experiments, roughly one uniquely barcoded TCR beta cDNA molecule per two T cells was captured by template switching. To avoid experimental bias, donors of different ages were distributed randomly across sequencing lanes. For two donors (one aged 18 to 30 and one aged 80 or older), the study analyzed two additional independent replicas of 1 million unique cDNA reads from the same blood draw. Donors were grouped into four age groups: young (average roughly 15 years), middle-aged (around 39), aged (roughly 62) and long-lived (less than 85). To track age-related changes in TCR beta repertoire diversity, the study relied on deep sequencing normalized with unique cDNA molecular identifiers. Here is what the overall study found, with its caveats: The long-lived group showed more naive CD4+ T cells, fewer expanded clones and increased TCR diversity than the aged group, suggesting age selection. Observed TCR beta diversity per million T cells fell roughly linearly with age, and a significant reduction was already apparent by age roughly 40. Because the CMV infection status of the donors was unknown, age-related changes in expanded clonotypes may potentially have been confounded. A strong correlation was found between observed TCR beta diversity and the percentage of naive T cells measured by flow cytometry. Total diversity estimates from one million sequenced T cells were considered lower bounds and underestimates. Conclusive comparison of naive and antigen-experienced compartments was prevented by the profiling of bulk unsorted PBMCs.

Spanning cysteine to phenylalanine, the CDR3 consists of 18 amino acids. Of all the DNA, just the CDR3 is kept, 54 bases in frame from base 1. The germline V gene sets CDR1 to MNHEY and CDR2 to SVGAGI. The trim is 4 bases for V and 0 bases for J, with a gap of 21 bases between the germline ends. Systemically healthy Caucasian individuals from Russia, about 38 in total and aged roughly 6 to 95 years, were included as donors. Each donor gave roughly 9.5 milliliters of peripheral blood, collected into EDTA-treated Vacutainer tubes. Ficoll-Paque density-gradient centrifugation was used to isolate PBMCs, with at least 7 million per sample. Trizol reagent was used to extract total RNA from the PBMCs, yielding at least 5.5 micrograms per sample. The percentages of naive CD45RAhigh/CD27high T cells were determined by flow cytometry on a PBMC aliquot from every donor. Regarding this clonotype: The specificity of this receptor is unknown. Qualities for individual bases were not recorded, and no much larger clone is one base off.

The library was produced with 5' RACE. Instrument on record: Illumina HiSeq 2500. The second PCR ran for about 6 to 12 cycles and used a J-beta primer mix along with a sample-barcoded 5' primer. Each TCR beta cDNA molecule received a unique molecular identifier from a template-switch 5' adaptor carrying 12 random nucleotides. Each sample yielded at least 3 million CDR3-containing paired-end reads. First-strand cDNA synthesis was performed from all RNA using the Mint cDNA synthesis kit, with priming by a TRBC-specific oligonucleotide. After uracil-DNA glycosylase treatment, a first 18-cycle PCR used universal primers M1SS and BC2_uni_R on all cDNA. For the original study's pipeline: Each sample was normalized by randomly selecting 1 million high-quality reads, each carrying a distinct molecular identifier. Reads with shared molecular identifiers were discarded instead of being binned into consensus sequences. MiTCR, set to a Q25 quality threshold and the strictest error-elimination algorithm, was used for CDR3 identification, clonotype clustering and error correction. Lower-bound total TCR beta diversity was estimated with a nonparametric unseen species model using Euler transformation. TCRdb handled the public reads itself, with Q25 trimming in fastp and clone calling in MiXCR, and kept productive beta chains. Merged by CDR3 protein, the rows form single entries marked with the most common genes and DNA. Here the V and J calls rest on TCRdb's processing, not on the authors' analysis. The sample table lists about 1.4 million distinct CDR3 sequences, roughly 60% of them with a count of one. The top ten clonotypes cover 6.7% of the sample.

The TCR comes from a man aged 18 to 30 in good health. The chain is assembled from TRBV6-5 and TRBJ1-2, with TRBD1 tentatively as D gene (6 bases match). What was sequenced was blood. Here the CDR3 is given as CASSFTGQIRHPNYGYTF. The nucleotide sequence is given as TGTGCCAGCAGTTTCACCGGACAGATTCGGCATCCTAACTATGGCTACACCTTC.